The clone carrying this T cell receptor beta chain was detected once. Its target is not known. The data stem from a study of cytomegalovirus exposure and HLA in healthy donors. About the research overall: Unique TCR beta sequences numbering some 110 million came from around 180 million T cells in an earlier analysis.

Unrecorded immune exposure was likely among donors, who were nominally healthy when sampled. The V gene's germline CDR1 is SNHLY and CDR2 FYNNEI. The CDR3 loop spans 15 amino acids. V gave up 6 bases and J gave up 8 bases; unmatched junction bases: 11. PCR employed 60 Vbeta and 13 Jbeta primers. The protocol was immunoSEQ multiplex PCR, while the TCRdb copy is restricted to in-frame clones and leaves out a portion. Of 140,000 to 150,000 clones in the sample, around 84% are singletons; the top ten hold around 3%. Study observations and caveats: Being productive about 90% or about 30% of the time was typical of most TCR beta V segments in an earlier analysis. The authors excluded some V segments, including TRBV6-2 and TRBV6-3, as indistinguishable.

The J gene is TRBJ2-1, the V gene TRBV2, with 9 positions matching TRBD2. Sequencing was done on a sample of PBMCs. The sequence derives from a middle-aged man in good health and CMV-seropositive. CDR3 amino acids: CASRLGTSRLDEQFF. The CDR3 DNA sequence: TGTGCCAGCAGATTAGGGACTAGCAGGCTGGATGAGCAGTTCTTC.